Below, 28 T cell receptor beta chains from the same sample are listed, as sequenced in a study of T-cell reconstitution after alpha-beta-depleted transplantation in children. The TCRbeta library was prepared with unique molecular identifiers. TCRdb called the PCR reads again in MiXCR, with one record for every CDR3 protein. This sample has around 250,000 distinct CDR3 sequences; approximately 8% occur once, and the top ten carry nearly 6.5%. Sequenced material: PBMCs, mostly from graft donor cells, taken 180 days after TCRalphabeta/CD19-depleted stem cell transplant. The receptors stem from a male patient younger than 18 who had a stem cell transplant for acute lymphoblastic leukemia, so the T cells may come from the graft donor.

There are many counts of this clonotype. The gene calls are TRBV7-3 and TRBJ2-1; the D gene is possibly TRBD1 (6 bases). Trimming pared 5 bases from V and 6 bases from J, leaving 11 bases between. Germline loops: CDR1 SGHTA, CDR2 FQGTGA. The CDR3 loop spans 13 amino acids. As DNA, the CDR3 is TGTGCCAGCAGCCCGCAGGGGTTCAATGAGCAGTTCTTC. Translated: CASSPQGFNEQFF.

This clonotype has ten or more counts. The chain recombines TRBV4-3 with TRBJ2-2; TRBD2 aligns across 10 bases. The ends lost 1 base at V and 3 bases at J; junction bases unmatched: 11. Germline CDR1 reads LGHNA; CDR2 reads YSLEER. CDR3 size: 19 residues. The chain's CDR3 is CASSQAPSGGAIDTGELFF. CDR3 bases: TGCGCCAGCAGCCAAGCACCCAGCGGGGGGGCCATCGACACCGGGGAGCTGTTTTTT.

This clonotype was observed at least ten times. The chain is built from TRBV7-3 and TRBJ2-2; 9 bases line up with TRBD2. J lost 7 bases, V lost 2 bases, and 5 bases had no gene match. CDR1 is SGHTA and CDR2 is FQGTGA in the germline V gene. CDR3 length: 15 residues. CDR3 protein: CASSLEAGGIGELFF. The CDR3 DNA is TGTGCCAGCAGCTTAGAAGCGGGGGGAATCGGGGAGCTGTTTTTT. Variable domain in full (rest from reference TRBV7-3 and TRBJ2-2): GAGVSQTPSNKVTEKGKYVELRCDPISGHTALYWYRQSLGQGPEFLIYFQGTGAADDSGLPNDRFFAVRPEGSVSTLKIQRTERGDSAVYLCASSLEAGGIGELFFGEGSRLTVL.

Remarks on this clonotype: Given a much more abundant clone one base away, this may be a read error. CDR3 sequence: CASSPSRSQTNEKLFF. CDR3 sequence (DNA): TGCGCCAGCAGCCCCTCCAGGAGCCAAACTAATGAAAAACTGTTTTTT. The chain uses TRBV4-1 and TRBJ1-4; no clear D. V dropped 4 bases and J dropped 1 base, with 13 bases sitting between them. From germline, CDR1 is MGHRA and CDR2 YSYEKL. This CDR3 has 16 residues.

Many counts were recorded for this clonotype. The CDR3 here is CASAQDSSGNTIYF. The CDR3 bases are TGTGCCAGCGCTCAGGACAGCTCTGGAAACACCATATATTTT. The gene calls are TRBV6-1 and TRBJ1-3; possibly TRBD1 for D (6 bases). The ends were cut back, 8 bases at V and 0 bases at J, with 11 bases in the middle. The germline CDR1 and CDR2 sequences are MNHNS and SASEGT. The CDR3 sequence is 14 residues long.

Ten or more counts support this clonotype. The chain employs TRBV12-3 or TRBV12-4 and TRBJ2-3; D is perhaps TRBD1 or TRBD2 (6 bases each). Between the trimmed V and J ends, which lost 6 bases and 5 bases, there was a span of 18 bases. The length of the CDR3 is 15 residues. The CDR3 reads CASSLSRGRGDTQYF. The DNA for the CDR3 is TGTGCCAGCAGCCTCTCCCGGGGGCGGGGAGATACGCAGTATTTT.

This clonotype was seen many times. At one boundary the junction diverges from the germline segment, which might be a read error. The J gene is TRBJ2-3, the V gene TRBV5-1, with 9 bases that match TRBD2. CDR3 size: 16 residues. Germline CDR1 and CDR2: SGHRS and YFSETQ. The DNA of the CDR3 is TGCGCCAGCAGCTTGGGCCCCGGGACTAGCACCGATACGCAGTATTTT. Protein: CASSLGPGTSTDTQYF.

This clonotype was seen ten or more times. The CDR3, as DNA: TGTGCCACCAGCAGAATGACCGGGACAGGGAACTACAATGAGCAGTTCTTC. The encoded protein is CATSRMTGTGNYNEQFF. The gene calls are TRBV15 and TRBJ2-1, with 9 positions matching TRBD1. Germline V gene lookup returns CDR1 LNHNV and CDR2 YYDKDF (reference sequence). There are 17 residues in the CDR3. V gave up 2 bases and J gave up 3 bases; unmatched junction bases: 8.

Ten or more counts support this clonotype. This chain uses TRBV15 with TRBJ2-7, with a weak D call TRBD1 (6 bases). Trimming took off 2 bases at V and 2 bases at J, with 13 bases between the two ends. CDR3 length: 15 amino acids. Germline CDR1 LNHNV, CDR2 YYDKDF (reference sequence). The CDR3 reads CATSRTTQGAYEQYF. CDR3 DNA: TGTGCCACCAGCAGAACCACACAGGGCGCCTACGAGCAGTACTTC. The whole variable domain, filled in from reference TRBV15 and TRBJ2-7, reads DAMVIQNPRYQVTQFGKPVTLSCSQTLNHNVMYWYQQKSSQAPKLLFHYYDKDFNNEADTPDNFQSRRPNTSFCFLDIRSPGLGDTAMYLCATSRTTQGAYEQYFGPGTRLTVT.

This clonotype was counted many times. The rearrangement joins TRBV12-3 or TRBV12-4 to TRBJ1-5, with 7 bases aligning to TRBD1. The CDR3 extends over 16 amino acids. V lost 5 bases to trimming and J lost 0 bases; unmatched junction nucleotides: 7. This CDR3 reads CASSPGTAYSNQPQHF. The CDR3 DNA reads as TGTGCCAGCAGTCCTGGGACAGCTTATAGCAATCAGCCCCAGCATTTT.

This clonotype was recorded many times. The gene calls are TRBV29-1 and TRBJ2-5; D possibly corresponds to TRBD1 (6 bases). Between the trimmed V and J ends, which lost 6 bases and 2 bases, there was a span of 13 bases. Looked up from germline, CDR1 is SQVTM and CDR2 is ANQGSEA. This CDR3 is 13 amino acids long. The CDR3 reads CSVARDTQETQYF. The DNA of the CDR3 is TGCAGCGTGGCAAGGGACACACAAGAGACCCAGTACTTC.

This clonotype was recorded at least ten times. This chain connects TRBV7-9 to TRBJ2-7, with TRBD1 as a possible D gene (7 bases). The CDR3 totals 16 residues. Germline values: CDR1 SEHNR, CDR2 FQNEAQ (reference sequence). Trimming shortened V by 5 bases and J by 4 bases, and 21 bases separated the two germline ends. CDR3 nucleotides: TGTGCCAGCAGCCCACAGGGGACTCGAGGACCTTACGAGCAGTACTTC. As protein: CASSPQGTRGPYEQYF.

This clonotype occurred many times. The gene calls are TRBV5-1 and TRBJ2-2; 10 bases line up with TRBD1. This CDR3 is 12 amino acids long. V was pared by 9 bases and J by 7 bases, with 3 bases of the junction left unmatched. The germline CDR1 and CDR2 sequences are SGHRS and YFSETQ. CDR3 sequence (DNA): TGCGCCAAGGGACAGGGGATCGGGGAGCTGTTTTTT. Protein product: CAKGQGIGELFF.

There are many counts of this clonotype. The chain links TRBV3-1 to TRBJ2-3, with 7 bases identical to TRBD2. The CDR3 has 15 residues. CDR1 is LGHDT, CDR2 YNNKEL, per germline (reference sequence). Trimming took 0 bases from V and 4 from J; bases not matched to a gene: 4. Here the CDR3 reads CASSQDWGGADTQYF. Written as DNA, the CDR3 is TGTGCCAGCAGCCAAGATTGGGGGGGGGCAGATACGCAGTATTTT.

This clonotype was seen many times. The V and J genes are TRBV20-1 and TRBJ2-6, with D hard to call. V lost 4 bases and J 0 bases, leaving 7 bases between the germline ends. CDR1 DFQATT and CDR2 SNEGSKA come from the germline V gene (reference sequence). The CDR3 extends over 14 amino acids. The DNA for the CDR3 is TGCAGTGCTATGGTTGTCTCTGGGGCCAACGTCCTGACTTTC. Its translation is CSAMVVSGANVLTF.

For this clonotype: Relative to the germline gene, one junction end is altered; a read error may explain this. The chain has TRBV4-2 and TRBJ2-5; no definite D call. Per the germline V gene, CDR1 is LGHNA and CDR2 is YNFKEQ. The CDR3 runs to 14 residues. In DNA, the CDR3 is TGTGCCATGGGCCCCGGACGTAGACAAGGGACCCAGTACTTC. Encoded protein: CAMGPGRRQGTQYF.

This clonotype occurred many times. The rearrangement joins TRBV9 to TRBJ2-3; D is perhaps TRBD2 (6 bases). CDR3 length equals 16 residues. Germline V lookup: CDR1 SGDLS, CDR2 YYNGEE. Between the trimmed V and J ends, which lost 4 bases and 4 bases, there was a span of 19 bases. The CDR3, as DNA: TGTGCCAGCAGCCACTCCTTAGCGGCGATGGCAGATACGCAGTATTTT. Protein sequence: CASSHSLAAMADTQYF.

There are many counts of this clonotype. The chain links TRBV10-3 to TRBJ1-3; D ambiguous. Trimming cost V 5 bases and J 4 bases, with 6 bases left between them. Germline V gene lookup returns CDR1 ENHRY and CDR2 SYGVKD. The CDR3 is 12 amino acids. The CDR3 DNA sequence: TGTGCCATCAGTCCATCCGGAAACACCATATATTTT. Translation: CAISPSGNTIYF.

This clonotype has a count of ten or more. V gene TRBV29-1 combines with J gene TRBJ1-4; no reliable D call. CDR3 length: 11 amino acids. Germline lookup yields CDR1 SQVTM and CDR2 ANQGSEA. The V end lost 6 bases, the J end lost 12 bases, and 14 bases lay between the germline ends. The CDR3 sequence is CSVQTDEELFF. CDR3 nucleotides: TGCAGCGTACAGACGGACGAAGAACTGTTTTTT. The whole variable domain, remainder taken from reference TRBV29-1 and TRBJ1-4, is SAVISQKPSRDICQRGTSLTIQCQVDSQVTMMFWYRQQPGQSLTLIATANQGSEATYESGFVIDKFPISRPNLTFSTLTVSNMSPEDSSIYLCSVQTDEELFFGSGTQLSVL.

This clonotype was recorded at least ten times. The J gene is TRBJ2-5, the V gene TRBV12-3 or TRBV12-4; tentative D call: TRBD1 (6 bases). Trimming took off 5 bases at V and 2 bases at J, with 12 bases between the two ends. CDR3 length: 14 amino acids. The CDR3 sequence is CASSHRDIQETQYF. CDR3 coding DNA: TGTGCCAGCAGTCACCGGGACATACAAGAGACCCAGTACTTC.

This clonotype was seen at least ten times. This chain joins TRBV7-2 and TRBJ2-4; weak D call: TRBD2 (6 bases). V was clipped by 5 bases and J by 9 bases, with 14 bases between them. Germline assignment: CDR1 SGHTA and CDR2 FQGNSA. The CDR3 loop spans 13 amino acids. CDR3 loop: CASSEGGSSIQYF. The CDR3 DNA sequence: TGTGCCAGCAGCGAAGGAGGGTCGAGCATTCAGTACTTC.

This clonotype occurred many times. V usage is TRBV29-1 and J usage is TRBJ2-1; D is unclear. The length of the CDR3 is 14 residues. Trimming left V 2 bases short and J 0 bases short, with 8 bases between. Germline CDR1 and CDR2: SQVTM and ANQGSEA. CDR3 nucleotide sequence: TGCAGCGTTGAATACTGGGACTCCTACAATGAGCAGTTCTTC. It encodes CSVEYWDSYNEQFF.

Turning to this clonotype: Given a much more abundant clone one base away, this may be a read error. The chain couples TRBV20-1 to TRBJ2-4; 10 nucleotides line up with TRBD1. Germline values: CDR1 DFQATT, CDR2 SNEGSKA (reference sequence). This CDR3 has 16 amino acids. V lost 1 base and J lost 1; bases outside the gene matches: 4. CDR3 nucleotide sequence: TGCAGTGCTAGAGGCGGGACAGGGGTGGCCAAAAACATTCAGTACTTC. Translating it yields CSARGGTGVAKNIQYF.

The table lists this clonotype with a few counts. This sequence joins TRBV6-5 and TRBJ2-3; 11 nucleotides align to TRBD2. V gave up 6 bases and J gave up 1 base; unmatched junction bases: 6. Germline V gene sequence: CDR1 MNHEY, CDR2 SVGAGI. The CDR3 runs 16 residues. The CDR3 spells CASRPISGGGTDTQYF. In nucleotides, the CDR3 is TGTGCCAGCAGACCAATTAGCGGGGGGGGCACAGATACGCAGTATTTT.

This clonotype was counted at least ten times. This sequence joins TRBV29-1 and TRBJ2-3; possible D gene TRBD2, 6 bases. Trimming took 2 bases from V and 1 from J, leaving 13 bases between them. From germline, CDR1 is SQVTM and CDR2 ANQGSEA. The length of the CDR3 is 15 residues. The CDR3 nucleotides are TGCAGCGTTGAAACCTGGGGGGAGGGCACAGATACGCAGTATTTT. It encodes CSVETWGEGTDTQYF.

V is TRBV5-5 and J is TRBJ2-3, with D perhaps TRBD1 or TRBD2 (5 bases each). The germline gives CDR1 SGHKS, CDR2 YYEKEE (reference sequence). The CDR3 length is 15 residues. Trimming stripped 8 bases from V and 4 bases from J, with 20 bases between. The CDR3 protein is CARVPGLAGADTQYF. The CDR3 region has the DNA TGTGCCAGGGTCCCAGGGCTAGCTGGCGCAGATACGCAGTATTTT.

This clonotype has a count of ten or more. This rearrangement joins TRBV7-2 to TRBJ1-2; unclear D gene. The CDR3 has 14 residues. Trimming took off 6 bases at V and 5 bases at J, with 16 bases between the two ends. Germline V lookup: CDR1 SGHTA, CDR2 FQGNSA. The CDR3 loop reads CASRFLGLGYGYTF. CDR3 in DNA: TGTGCCAGCAGGTTCCTGGGCCTGGGTTATGGCTACACCTTC.

This clonotype was detected ten times or more. The rearrangement links TRBV7-6 to TRBJ2-5, with D possibly TRBD2 on 6 matching bases. The CDR3 totals 14 residues. Trimming took 5 bases from V and 2 from J, leaving 12 bases between them. Germline CDR1 is SGHVS and CDR2 is FNYEAQ. The CDR3 protein is CASSLTSFQETQYF. CDR3 DNA: TGTGCCAGCAGCCTCACTAGCTTTCAAGAGACCCAGTACTTC.